This entry features one T cell receptor beta chain sequence. Antigen specificity is unknown. The data belong to a study of Graves' ophthalmopathy and Graves' hyperthyroidism. Study context: A follow-up of 18 months without ophthalmopathy meant that hyperthyroidism was stable. Study outcomes and limitations: Prediction of ophthalmopathy progression reached less than 71% sensitivity and approximately 73% specificity. In blood, most expanded thyroid clonotypes above 0.001 frequency were also detected.

RNA transcripts were the template, and TCR beta CDR3 regions were amplified from them. RT-PCR was first run with HTBI primers, then multiplex PCR in a second round. TCRdb recomputed calls from the multiplex PCR reads with MiXCR, one row per CDR3 protein. The repertoire holds around 1.1 million distinct CDR3 sequences, with about 36% as singletons. Clinical symptoms, serum thyroxine, TRAb, thyroid ultrasound and orbital computed tomography were relied on for diagnosis. Germline CDR1 and CDR2: DFQATT and SNEGSKA (reference sequence). The V segment lost 7 bases and the J segment 1 base; nucleotides outside the gene matches: 10. This CDR3 has 14 amino acids.

The chain has TRBV20-1 and TRBJ2-7, with 7 bases that match TRBD1. This clonotype was sampled from an adult man with Graves' hyperthyroidism. The sample was peripheral blood or thyroid tissue (not recorded which). CDR3 nucleotides: TGCAGTGGGGCCAGGGGGTTTTCATCCTACGAGCAGTACTTC. Encoded protein: CSGARGFSSYEQYF.